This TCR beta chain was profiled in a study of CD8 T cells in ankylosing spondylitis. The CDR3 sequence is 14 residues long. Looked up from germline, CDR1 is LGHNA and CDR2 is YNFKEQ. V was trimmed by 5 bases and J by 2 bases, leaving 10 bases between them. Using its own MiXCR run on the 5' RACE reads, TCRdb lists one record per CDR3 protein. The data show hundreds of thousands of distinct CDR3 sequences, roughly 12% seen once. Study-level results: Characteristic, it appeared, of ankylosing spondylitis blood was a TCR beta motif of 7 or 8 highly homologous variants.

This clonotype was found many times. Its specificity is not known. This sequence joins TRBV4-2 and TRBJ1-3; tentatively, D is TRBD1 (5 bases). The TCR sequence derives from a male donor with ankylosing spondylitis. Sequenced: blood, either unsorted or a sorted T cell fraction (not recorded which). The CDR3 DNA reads TGTGCCAGCAGCAGAGGACAAACTGGAAACACCATATATTTT. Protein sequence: CASSRGQTGNTIYF.